What follows are 30 T cell receptor beta chains derived from one specimen sequenced in a study of cytomegalovirus exposure and HLA in healthy donors. Data came from immunoSEQ multiplex PCR; TCRdb stores just in-frame clones and leaves some out. The table lists approximately 81,000 clones, roughly 93% of them singletons. Sequenced material: PBMCs. These receptors originate from a man between 18 and 35 years old in good health and CMV-seronegative.

This chain connects TRBV10-3 to TRBJ1-2; no clear D gene. Germline-derived CDR1 and CDR2 are ENHRY and SYGVKD. This CDR3 contains 13 residues. V lost 0 bases, J lost 7 bases, and 9 bases lay in between. CDR3 loop: CAISESRSGGYTF. In DNA form, the CDR3 reads TGTGCCATCAGTGAGTCGAGATCCGGTGGCTACACCTTC.

This clone was seen only once. V gene TRBV6-1 combines with J gene TRBJ1-2, with D possibly matching TRBD1 (6 bases). CDR1 and CDR2 (germline): MNHNS, SASEGT. The CDR3 covers 14 residues. Deletions cut 6 bases from V and 3 bases from J, with 14 bases between. The CDR3 region has the DNA TGTGCCAGCAGGAACCTTACAGGGTACTATGGCTACACCTTC. Translated, it gives CASRNLTGYYGYTF.

V is TRBV13 and J is TRBJ2-7; 8 bases agree with TRBD2. The CDR3 consists of 17 residues. The germline V gene has CDR1 PRHDT and CDR2 FYEKMQ (reference sequence). The V gene end was trimmed by 5 bases and the J gene end by 3 bases; junction bases not matched to a gene: 15. CDR3 nucleotide sequence: TGTGCCAGCAGCAAATTGGGCGAGATAGCGGGGCTCTACGAGCAGTACTTC. It yields the protein CASSKLGEIAGLYEQYF. The complete variable domain, with remaining parts taken from reference TRBV13 and TRBJ2-7, reads AAGVIQSPRHLIKEKRETATLKCYPIPRHDTVYWYQQGPGQDPQFLISFYEKMQSDKGSIPDRFSAQQFSDYHSELNMSSLELGDSALYFCASSKLGEIAGLYEQYFGPGTRLTVT.

V usage is TRBV12-5 and J usage is TRBJ1-6, with D possibly being TRBD1 (6 bases). Germline assignment: CDR1 LGHNT and CDR2 FRNRAP. V was clipped by 6 bases and J by 10 bases, with 16 bases between them. The CDR3 consists of 14 residues. The CDR3 nucleotides read TGTGCTAGTGGACGGGACACCCTCCAATCACCCCTCCACTTT. Translated, it gives CASGRDTLQSPLHF. The full variable domain, completed using reference TRBV12-5 and TRBJ1-6, is DARVTQTPRHKVTEMGQEVTMRCQPILGHNTVFWYRQTMMQGLELLAYFRNRAPLDDSGMPKDRFSAEMPDATLATLKIQPSEPRDSAVYFCASGRDTLQSPLHFGNGTRLTVT.

The chain carries TRBV14 and TRBJ1-2; D unresolved. The CDR3 is made up of 19 amino acids. V was shortened by 0 bases and J by 4 bases, with 24 bases between the two germline ends. Germline lookup yields CDR1 SGHDN and CDR2 FVKESK. This CDR3 is CASSQDIPSGRNRGYGYTF. The CDR3 DNA follows: TGTGCCAGCAGCCAAGACATCCCCTCGGGGAGAAATCGGGGCTATGGCTACACCTTC. The variable domain in full, completed from reference TRBV14 and TRBJ1-2, reads EAGVTQFPSHSVIEKGQTVTLRCDPISGHDNLYWYRRVMGKEIKFLLHFVKESKQDESGMPNNRFLAERTGGTYSTLKVQPAELEDSGVYFCASSQDIPSGRNRGYGYTFGSGTRLTVV.

The chain recombines TRBV6-5 with TRBJ2-5, with 8 bases fitting TRBD1. Looked up from germline, CDR1 is MNHEY and CDR2 is SVGAGI. Germline trimming cut 6 bases from V and 5 bases from J; bases unmatched to any gene: 11. CDR3 length: 15 amino acids. This chain's CDR3 is CASSKQSGGAETQYF. In nucleotides, the CDR3 is TGTGCCAGCAGCAAACAATCAGGGGGCGCGGAGACCCAGTACTTC.

This clone was detected a few times. The chain has TRBV20-1 and TRBJ2-3; perhaps TRBD1 as D (5 bases). Germline V lookup: CDR1 DFQATT, CDR2 SNEGSKA (reference sequence). The CDR3 extends over 11 amino acids. The ends were cut back, 4 bases at V and 5 bases at J, with 7 bases in the middle. CDR3 bases: TGCAGTGCTACCACAGGAGATACGCAGTATTTT. It encodes CSATTGDTQYF.

The chain has TRBV7-9 and TRBJ2-5, with D perhaps TRBD1 (6 bases). This CDR3 region has 13 residues. The germline gives CDR1 SEHNR, CDR2 FQNEAQ (reference sequence). With 5 bases removed from V and 3 bases from J, the gap between germline ends came to 10 bases. CDR3 protein: CASSPGAKETQYF. The CDR3 nucleotides are TGTGCCAGCAGCCCAGGGGCTAAAGAGACCCAGTACTTC.

This chain connects TRBV5-4 to TRBJ2-7; tentatively, D is TRBD2 (6 bases). Trimming left V 3 bases short and J 2 bases short, with 18 bases between. This CDR3 comprises 16 residues. The germline gives CDR1 SGHNT, CDR2 YYREEE (reference sequence). Written as DNA, the CDR3 is TGTGCCAGCAGCTCCCGTGCATGGGGGGACCCCTACGAGCAGTACTTC. Its translation is CASSSRAWGDPYEQYF.

This chain links TRBV20-1 with TRBJ2-7, with a possible D match to TRBD1 (5 bases). CDR3 size: 10 residues. The ends were cut back, 3 bases at V and 5 bases at J, with 5 bases in the middle. Germline V gives CDR1 DFQATT, CDR2 SNEGSKA (reference sequence). CDR3 sequence: CSASRDEQYF. CDR3 sequence (DNA): TGCAGTGCTAGCAGGGACGAGCAGTACTTC.

The chain combines TRBV6-1 with TRBJ2-5; 12 positions match TRBD2. The CDR3 runs to 15 residues. The V gene's germline CDR1 is MNHNS and CDR2 SASEGT. J lost 5 bases, V lost 5 bases, and 6 bases had no gene match. CDR3 in DNA: TGTGCCAGCAGTCCACTAGCGGGGGGCCTCGAGACCCAGTACTTC. This codes for CASSPLAGGLETQYF.

The V gene is TRBV18, the J gene TRBJ2-5; 7 bases agree with TRBD1. The germline CDR1 and CDR2 sequences are KGHSH and LQKENI. This CDR3 spans 14 amino acids. J was trimmed by 1 base and V by 4 bases; bases with no gene match: 3. The CDR3 DNA sequence: TGTGCCAGCTCACTCACAGGGGTCCAAGAGACCCAGTACTTC. It codes for CASSLTGVQETQYF.

V and J are TRBV15 and TRBJ2-5; TRBD2 aligns across 12 bases. The CDR3 consists of 17 residues. After removal of 1 base from V and 5 bases from J, the junction contained 8 bases not matched to a gene. Germline CDR1 reads LNHNV; CDR2 reads YYDKDF (reference sequence). The DNA for the CDR3 is TGTGCCACCAGCAGAGCGAAGACTAGCGGGGGCGCCGAGACCCAGTACTTC. It is translated as CATSRAKTSGGAETQYF.

The rearrangement links TRBV6-5 to TRBJ2-2, with D uncertain. The germline CDR1 and CDR2 sequences are MNHEY and SVGAGI. This CDR3 region has 15 residues. V lost 8 bases, J lost 6 bases, and 19 bases lay in between. CDR3 loop: CASGLPFILPGELFF. CDR3 nucleotide sequence: TGTGCCAGCGGGCTTCCCTTCATCCTGCCCGGGGAGCTGTTTTTT.

V and J are TRBV5-6 and TRBJ1-5; D possibly corresponds to TRBD1 (5 bases). Between the trimmed V and J ends, which lost 0 bases and 1 base, there was a span of 8 bases. The CDR3 contains 15 residues. Germline assignment: CDR1 SGHDT and CDR2 YYEEEE. The CDR3 region is CASSLGTSSNQPQHF. The CDR3 coding sequence is TGTGCCAGCAGCTTGGGGACATCCAGCAATCAGCCCCAGCATTTT.

The gene calls are TRBV30 and TRBJ1-1; the D gene is possibly TRBD1 (6 bases). CDR3 length: 15 residues. Trimming removed 2 bases from V and 5 bases from J, with 18 bases in between. From germline, CDR1 is GTSNPN and CDR2 SVGIG (reference sequence). The CDR3 nucleotides are TGTGCCTGGAGTATAAGGGGGGTAGCGGGGACTGAAGCTTTCTTT. It encodes CAWSIRGVAGTEAFF. Variable domain in full (rest from reference TRBV30 and TRBJ1-1): SQTIHQWPATLVQPVGSPLSLECTVEGTSNPNLYWYRQAAGRGLQLLFYSVGIGQISSEVPQNLSASRPQDRQFILSSKKLLLSDSGFYLCAWSIRGVAGTEAFFGQGTRLTVV.

V is TRBV5-1 and J is TRBJ1-4, with 7 bases aligning to TRBD1. The CDR3 contains 14 residues. With 0 bases clipped from V and 10 bases from J, the junction kept 6 bases outside the gene matches. Germline lookup yields CDR1 SGHRS and CDR2 YFSETQ. The CDR3 reads CASSLDRGAPKLFF. DNA for the CDR3: TGCGCCAGCAGCTTGGACAGGGGAGCTCCAAAACTGTTTTTT.

CDR3 DNA sequence: TGTGCCAGCAGTGAAAAACAGCCAAACACCGGGGAGCTGTTTTTT. It is translated as CASSEKQPNTGELFF. The chain joins TRBV2 to TRBJ2-2; D gene uncertain. V was clipped by 2 bases and J by 2 bases, with 9 bases between them. The CDR3 is 15 residues long. Germline CDR1 and CDR2: SNHLY and FYNNEI. Full variable domain (remainder filled in from reference TRBV2 and TRBJ2-2): EPEVTQTPSHQVTQMGQEVILRCVPISNHLYFYWYRQILGQKVEFLVSFYNNEISEKSEIFDDQFSVERPDGSNFTLKIRSTKLEDSAMYFCASSEKQPNTGELFFGEGSRLTVL.

This clone has a single count. The genes are TRBV5-1 and TRBJ2-7; the match to TRBD1 covers 9 bases. Trimming at V came to 2 bases and at J to 5 bases, leaving 5 bases not matched to a gene. Germline V gives CDR1 SGHRS, CDR2 YFSETQ. The CDR3 covers 14 residues. The CDR3 DNA is TGCGCCAGCAGCTTAGGACAGGGGCCAGACGAGCAGTACTTC. Its translation is CASSLGQGPDEQYF.

This rearrangement joins TRBV29-1 to TRBJ1-4; no clear D. The V gene's germline CDR1 is SQVTM and CDR2 ANQGSEA. The CDR3 loop spans 13 amino acids. V was cut by 2 bases and J by 2 bases, with 6 bases left in between. CDR3 loop: CSVEYGTNEKLFF. DNA for the CDR3: TGCAGCGTTGAATACGGGACTAATGAAAAACTGTTTTTT. Using reference TRBV29-1 and TRBJ1-4 for the parts outside the CDR3, the full variable domain is SAVISQKPSRDICQRGTSLTIQCQVDSQVTMMFWYRQQPGQSLTLIATANQGSEATYESGFVIDKFPISRPNLTFSTLTVSNMSPEDSSIYLCSVEYGTNEKLFFGSGTQLSVL.

The gene calls are TRBV5-1 and TRBJ1-3; 7 bases line up with TRBD1. The CDR3 spans 15 residues. V dropped 7 bases and J dropped 0; count of bases not matched to a gene: 7. Germline lookup yields CDR1 SGHRS and CDR2 YFSETQ. The CDR3 coding sequence is TGCGCCAGCCACAGGGGCCAGAGCTCTGGAAACACCATATATTTT. Residues: CASHRGQSSGNTIYF.

V usage is TRBV30 and J usage is TRBJ2-7; tentative D call: TRBD2 (6 bases). Germline V CDR1 and CDR2: GTSNPN, SVGIG (reference sequence). The CDR3 extends over 16 amino acids. The V end lost 3 bases, the J end lost 1 base, and 19 bases lay between the germline ends. This CDR3 is CAWRGAWGDQSYEQYF. As DNA, the CDR3 is TGTGCCTGGAGGGGCGCTTGGGGGGACCAATCCTACGAGCAGTACTTC.

This rearrangement joins TRBV12-5 to TRBJ2-7; 11 bases agree with TRBD2. This CDR3 has 17 residues. The ends lost 3 bases at V and 3 bases at J; junction bases unmatched: 10. Germline CDR1 reads LGHNT; CDR2 reads FRNRAP. This CDR3 is CASGFSGGASKFYEQYF. The CDR3 DNA sequence: TGTGCTAGTGGTTTTAGCGGGGGGGCTTCAAAATTCTACGAGCAGTACTTC.

This rearrangement joins TRBV6-4 to TRBJ2-3; 8 bases are a match to TRBD2. Losses at the gene ends were 5 bases for V and 2 bases for J; bases not matched to a gene: 3. The CDR3 has 14 amino acids. Germline CDR1 is MRHNA and CDR2 is SNTAGT. The CDR3 spells CASSQRGYTDTQYF. The CDR3 DNA follows: TGTGCCAGCAGTCAGCGGGGGTACACAGATACGCAGTATTTT.

The genes are TRBV19 and TRBJ1-2, with D possibly matching TRBD1 (6 bases). The CDR3 runs to 14 residues. In germline, CDR1 is LNHDA, CDR2 SQIVND (reference sequence). V lost 4 bases and J lost 1, with 10 bases in between. CDR3 in DNA: TGTGCCAGTAGTAGAGGGACAATTAACTATGGCTACACCTTC. It translates to CASSRGTINYGYTF.

V usage is TRBV27 and J usage is TRBJ1-1; D is unclear. The V gene's germline CDR1 is MNHEY and CDR2 SMNVEV (reference sequence). This CDR3 region has 14 residues. With 1 base removed from V and 3 bases from J, the gap between germline ends came to 9 bases. This CDR3 is CASSLFPGDTEAFF. CDR3 sequence (DNA): TGTGCCAGCAGTTTATTTCCCGGAGACACTGAAGCTTTCTTT.

V is TRBV6-1 and J is TRBJ2-5; 7 bases fit TRBD2. Germline V gene sequence: CDR1 MNHNS, CDR2 SASEGT. V lost 3 bases and J lost 1; bases outside the gene matches: 5. The CDR3 is 15 amino acids. The chain's CDR3 is CASSDGAGVQETQYF. The DNA for the CDR3 is TGTGCCAGCAGTGACGGGGCGGGGGTCCAAGAGACCCAGTACTTC.

V usage is TRBV5-5 and J usage is TRBJ1-5; a possible D gene is TRBD1 (5 bases). CDR3 length: 16 residues. V dropped 2 bases and J dropped 0 bases, with 12 bases sitting between them. Germline CDR1 and CDR2: SGHKS and YYEKEE (reference sequence). CDR3 protein: CASSLSQVLSNQPQHF. CDR3 DNA: TGTGCCAGCAGCTTATCACAGGTACTTAGCAATCAGCCCCAGCATTTT.

The rearrangement joins TRBV19 to TRBJ1-3, with 11 bases lining up with TRBD1. CDR1 is LNHDA and CDR2 is SQIVND in the germline V gene (reference sequence). V gave up 5 bases and J gave up 4 bases; unmatched junction bases: 4. The CDR3 is 15 amino acids. CDR3 bases: TGTGCCAGTAGTCTCCGGGACAGGGGGGGAAACACCATATATTTT. The encoded protein is CASSLRDRGGNTIYF.

The V and J genes are TRBV25-1 and TRBJ1-1, with unresolved D. Germline values: CDR1 MGHDK, CDR2 SYGVNS. This CDR3 is built from 13 residues. V was trimmed by 3 bases and J by 2 bases, leaving 7 bases between them. CDR3 residues: CASSELRNTEAFF. CDR3 DNA sequence: TGTGCCAGCAGTGAGCTACGTAACACTGAAGCTTTCTTT. The variable domain in full, completed from reference TRBV25-1 and TRBJ1-1, reads EADIYQTPRYLVIGTGKKITLECSQTMGHDKMYWYQQDPGMELHLIHYSYGVNSTEKGDLSSESTVSRIRTEHFPLTLESARPSHTSQYLCASSELRNTEAFFGQGTRLTVV.